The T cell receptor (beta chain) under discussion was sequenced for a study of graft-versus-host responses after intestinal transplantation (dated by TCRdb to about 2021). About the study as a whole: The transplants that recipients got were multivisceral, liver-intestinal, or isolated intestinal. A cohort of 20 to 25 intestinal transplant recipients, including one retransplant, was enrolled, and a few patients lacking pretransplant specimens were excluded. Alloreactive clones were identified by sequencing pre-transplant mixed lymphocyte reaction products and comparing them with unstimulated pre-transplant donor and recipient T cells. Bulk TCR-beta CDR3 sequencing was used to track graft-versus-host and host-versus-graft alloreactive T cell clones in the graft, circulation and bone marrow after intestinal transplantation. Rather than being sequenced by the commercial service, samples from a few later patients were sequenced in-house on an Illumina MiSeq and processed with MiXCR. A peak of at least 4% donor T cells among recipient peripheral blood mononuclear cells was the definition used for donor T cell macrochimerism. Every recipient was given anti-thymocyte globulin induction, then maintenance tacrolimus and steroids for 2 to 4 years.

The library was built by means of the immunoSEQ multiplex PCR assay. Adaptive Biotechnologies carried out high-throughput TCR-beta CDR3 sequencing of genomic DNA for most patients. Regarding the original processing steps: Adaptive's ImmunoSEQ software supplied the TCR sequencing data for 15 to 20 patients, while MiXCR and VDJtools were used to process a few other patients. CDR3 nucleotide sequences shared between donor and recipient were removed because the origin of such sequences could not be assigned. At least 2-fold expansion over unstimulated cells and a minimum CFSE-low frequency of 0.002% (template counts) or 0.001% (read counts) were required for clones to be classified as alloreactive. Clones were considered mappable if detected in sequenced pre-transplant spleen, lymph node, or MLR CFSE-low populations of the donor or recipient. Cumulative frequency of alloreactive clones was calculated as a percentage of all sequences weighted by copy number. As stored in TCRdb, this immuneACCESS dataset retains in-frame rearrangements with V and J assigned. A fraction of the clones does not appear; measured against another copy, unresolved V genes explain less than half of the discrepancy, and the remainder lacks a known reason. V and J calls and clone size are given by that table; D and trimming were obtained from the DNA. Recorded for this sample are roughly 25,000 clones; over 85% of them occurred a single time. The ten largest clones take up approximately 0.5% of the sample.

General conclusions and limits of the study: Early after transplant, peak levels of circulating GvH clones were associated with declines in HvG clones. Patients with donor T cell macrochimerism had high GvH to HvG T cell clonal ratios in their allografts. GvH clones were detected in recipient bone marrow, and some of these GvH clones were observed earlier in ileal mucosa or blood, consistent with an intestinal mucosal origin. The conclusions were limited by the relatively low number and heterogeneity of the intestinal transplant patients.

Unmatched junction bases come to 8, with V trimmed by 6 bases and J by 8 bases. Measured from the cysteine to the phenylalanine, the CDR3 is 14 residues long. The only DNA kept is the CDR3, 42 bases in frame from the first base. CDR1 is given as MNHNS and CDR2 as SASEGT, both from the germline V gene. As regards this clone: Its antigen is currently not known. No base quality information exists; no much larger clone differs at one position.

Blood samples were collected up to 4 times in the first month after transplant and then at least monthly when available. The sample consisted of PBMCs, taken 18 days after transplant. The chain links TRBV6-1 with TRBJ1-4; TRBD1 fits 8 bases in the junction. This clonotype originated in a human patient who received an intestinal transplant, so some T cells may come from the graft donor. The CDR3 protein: CASSWTGFMEKLFF. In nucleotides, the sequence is TGTGCCAGCAGCTGGACAGGGTTTATGGAAAAACTGTTTTTT.